This TCR beta chain was observed in a study of blood T cell repertoires in COVID-19. Study-wide background: Sample material is recorded as cDNA or gDNA derived from T cells, B-cell-depleted T cells, or PBMCs.

CDR3 length: 14 residues. Per the germline V gene, CDR1 is ENHRY and CDR2 is SYGVKD. V was pared by 10 bases and J by 3 bases, with 18 bases between. In the original workflow: Amplified reference gene primers provided the basis for estimating nucleated cell counts. Sequenced by immunoSEQ multiplex PCR; TCRdb stores in-frame clones only, minus some. Clone size and the V and J calls come from that table; the DNA yielded D and trimming. The sample has more than 150,000 clones, roughly 84% seen once. Cohort allocation depended upon clinical history that participants reported. Before being deemed recovered, Cohort 3 donors had two negative PCRs, clearance, or symptom resolution.

The sequenced sample consisted of PBMCs or T cells enriched from blood (not recorded which). The V gene is TRBV10-3, the J gene TRBJ1-2; maybe TRBD1 (6 bases). The receptor comes from a woman aged 55-69 years who had recovered from COVID-19. The DNA of the CDR3 is TGTGCCACAAGGACAGAACGAGCAGACTATGGCTACACCTTC. Protein product: CATRTERADYGYTF.